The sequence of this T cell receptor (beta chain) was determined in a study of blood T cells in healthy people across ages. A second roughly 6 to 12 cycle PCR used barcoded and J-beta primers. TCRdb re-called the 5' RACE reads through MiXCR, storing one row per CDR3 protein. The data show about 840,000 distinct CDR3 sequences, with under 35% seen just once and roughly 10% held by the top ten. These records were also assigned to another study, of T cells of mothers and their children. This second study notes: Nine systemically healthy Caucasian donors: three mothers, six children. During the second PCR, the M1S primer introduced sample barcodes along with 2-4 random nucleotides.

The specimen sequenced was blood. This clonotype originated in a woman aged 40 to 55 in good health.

DNA for the CDR3: TGTGCCAGCAGCCGAAAATTAACTAGCGCAGAGACCCAGTACTTC. Encoded protein: CASSRKLTSAETQYF. The chain couples TRBV13 to TRBJ2-5, with 7 bases identical to TRBD2. The germline gives CDR1 PRHDT, CDR2 FYEKMQ (reference sequence). With V trimmed by 5 bases and J by 4 bases, 10 bases remained unmatched. This CDR3 has 15 residues.